This is a list of T cell receptor beta chains from one sample in a study of cytomegalovirus exposure and HLA in healthy donors. TCRdb keeps only in-frame clones here, not all; method: immunoSEQ multiplex PCR. Seen here are 140,000 to 150,000 clones, about 79% observed once, and the top ten hold 1.7%. Sequenced: PBMCs. Receptors originate from a woman younger than 45 in good health and CMV-seronegative. Both conserved end residues are part of each CDR3. The D gene is left open where the match is weak. Where a row states a size, it is once, few, many or the class of an expanded clone; other rows omit it.

j_call,d_call,clone_size,v_call,cdr3_aa,cdr3_nt
TRBJ1-6,-,-,TRBV5-6,CASSLAAQNSPLHF,TGTGCCAGCAGCTTGGCTGCCCAGAATTCACCCCTCCACTTT
TRBJ2-1,TRBD1,once,TRBV29-1,CSVEVGQGGSYNEQFF,TGCAGCGTTGAAGTGGGACAGGGGGGTTCCTACAATGAGCAGTTCTTC
TRBJ1-6,TRBD1,-,TRBV7-2,CASSLDPQGSSYNSPLHF,TGTGCCAGCAGCTTAGACCCACAGGGGAGCTCCTATAATTCACCCCTCCACTTT
TRBJ2-3,-,-,TRBV6-1,CASRGGGVTQYF,TGTGCCAGCAGGGGTGGTGGAGTTACGCAGTATTTT
TRBJ2-1,TRBD2,-,TRBV29-1,CSVVLVAGNEQFF,TGCAGCGTTGTTTTGGTAGCGGGCAATGAGCAGTTCTTC
TRBJ1-5,-,few,TRBV19,CASSMELFQPQHF,TGTGCCAGTAGTATGGAGCTCTTCCAGCCCCAGCATTTT
TRBJ2-3,TRBD1,-,TRBV27,CASSSGQGAEDTQYF,TGTGCCAGCAGTTCGGGACAGGGGGCAGAGGATACGCAGTATTTT
TRBJ1-5,-,-,TRBV4-3,CASSQDAGLDQPQHF,TGCGCCAGCAGCCAAGACGCGGGTCTCGATCAGCCCCAGCATTTT
TRBJ1-2,-,-,TRBV11-1,CASSPRGGLTNYGYTF,TGTGCCAGCAGCCCCAGGGGCGGCTTAACTAACTATGGCTACACCTTC
TRBJ2-2,-,-,TRBV7-9,CASSSKNTGELFF,TGTGCCAGCAGCTCCAAGAACACCGGGGAGCTGTTTTTT
TRBJ2-1,-,-,TRBV5-4,CASSHFNEQFF,TGTGCCAGCAGCCACTTCAATGAGCAGTTCTTC
TRBJ2-7,TRBD1,-,TRBV27,CASSIRTGGPYEQYF,TGTGCCAGCAGTATTCGAACAGGGGGCCCTTACGAGCAGTACTTC
TRBJ1-2,-,once,TRBV7-3,CASSRTGNYGYTF,TGTGCCAGCAGCCGAACAGGGAACTATGGCTACACCTTC
TRBJ1-3,-,-,TRBV9,CASSLGTLSSGNTIYF,TGTGCCAGCAGCCTCGGGACTCTCAGCTCTGGAAACACCATATATTTT
TRBJ1-1,-,-,TRBV2,CASKTGQKAFF,TGTGCCAGCAAGACAGGACAGAAAGCTTTCTTT
TRBJ1-4,TRBD1,few,TRBV7-9,CASSLGDRDEKLFF,TGTGCCAGCAGCTTAGGGGACAGGGATGAAAAACTGTTTTTT
TRBJ2-7,-,-,TRBV7-8,CASSSDRSYEQYF,TGTGCCAGCAGCTCGGACAGATCCTACGAGCAGTACTTC
TRBJ1-3,-,-,TRBV29-1,CSVREGTSGNTIYF,TGCAGCGTTAGGGAGGGAACCTCTGGAAACACCATATATTTT
TRBJ1-1,TRBD1,-,TRBV5-4,CASSLATGGGRATEAFF,TGTGCCAGCAGCTTGGCGACAGGGGGCGGGCGGGCCACTGAAGCTTTCTTT
TRBJ2-1,TRBD2,-,TRBV5-1,CASSLPGGQGSGGMVF,TGCGCCAGCAGCTTACCCGGAGGGCAGGGTAGCGGGGGCATGGTCTTC
TRBJ1-1,-,-,TRBV19,CASSTGGANTEAFF,TGTGCCAGTAGTACCGGCGGGGCGAACACTGAAGCTTTCTTT
TRBJ1-5,-,few,TRBV6-1,CASSYSRSNQPQHF,TGTGCCAGCAGCTACAGTCGGAGCAATCAGCCCCAGCATTTT
TRBJ2-1,-,-,TRBV7-3,CASSPSKGSSYNEQFF,TGTGCCAGCAGCCCGTCGAAGGGGTCGTCCTACAATGAGCAGTTCTTC
TRBJ1-1,-,-,TRBV28,CASGPGHSPTEAFF,TGTGCCAGCGGCCCGGGACACAGTCCTACTGAAGCTTTCTTT
TRBJ2-5,-,-,TRBV9,CASSAGSRVQETQYF,TGTGCCAGCAGCGCGGGGTCGAGGGTTCAAGAGACCCAGTACTTC
TRBJ1-6,-,once,TRBV19,CASRKDQGLESPLHF,TGTGCCAGTAGGAAGGATCAGGGGTTAGAATCACCCCTCCACTTT
TRBJ2-5,TRBD1,-,TRBV29-1,CSVVTGGETQYF,TGCAGCGTTGTTACAGGGGGAGAGACCCAGTACTTC